The clone carrying this T cell receptor (beta chain) is medium-sized in the sample. With the library built for alpha chains, this beta chain is off target and its frequency is not meaningful. The sample originates from a study of spatial heterogeneity in lung cancer. Study background: Detection of beta-chain sequences consistently exceeded that of alpha-chain sequences. For the average unique TCR and UMI combination, more than ten occurrences appeared in raw reads.

The CDR3 is made up of 14 amino acids. Trimming pared 5 bases from V and 2 bases from J, leaving 13 bases between. Germline V gene lookup returns CDR1 MNHEY and CDR2 SMNVEV (reference sequence). Each molecule of TCR cDNA was tagged with one unique molecular identifier. MiXCR was run by TCRdb on the 5' RACE reads, yielding one entry per CDR3 protein. The sample has 5,000 to 6,500 distinct CDR3 sequences, around 13% seen once; the top ten hold about 15%. Time point in this sample: sample taken at primary tumor resection. Tumor, nontumor lung or frozen PBMC supplied whole RNA that was sequenced unsorted.

The chain is built from TRBV27 and TRBJ2-7; no clear D gene. Sequencing was performed on lung tissue, taken at surgery. The clonotype was recovered from a human donor with early-stage non-small cell lung cancer. The CDR3 spells CASSARWGTYEQYF. DNA of the CDR3: TGTGCCAGCAGTGCGCGCTGGGGAACCTACGAGCAGTACTTC.